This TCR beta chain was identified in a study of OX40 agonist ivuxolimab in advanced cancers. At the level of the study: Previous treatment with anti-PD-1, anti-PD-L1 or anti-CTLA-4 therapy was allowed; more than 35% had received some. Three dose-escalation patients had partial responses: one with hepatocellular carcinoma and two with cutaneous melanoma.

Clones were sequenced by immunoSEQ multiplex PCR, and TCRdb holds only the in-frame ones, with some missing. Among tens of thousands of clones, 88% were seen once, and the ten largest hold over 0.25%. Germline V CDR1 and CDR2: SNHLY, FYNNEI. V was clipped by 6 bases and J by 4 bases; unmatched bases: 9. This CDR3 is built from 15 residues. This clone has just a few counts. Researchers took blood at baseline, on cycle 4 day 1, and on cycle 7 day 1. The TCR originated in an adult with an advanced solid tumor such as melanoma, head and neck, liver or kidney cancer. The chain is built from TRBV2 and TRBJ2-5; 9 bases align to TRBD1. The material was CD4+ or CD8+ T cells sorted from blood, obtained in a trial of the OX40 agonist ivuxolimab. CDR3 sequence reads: CASSGQGTIGETQYF. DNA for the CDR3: TGTGCCAGCAGCGGACAGGGGACCATTGGAGAGACCCAGTACTTC.